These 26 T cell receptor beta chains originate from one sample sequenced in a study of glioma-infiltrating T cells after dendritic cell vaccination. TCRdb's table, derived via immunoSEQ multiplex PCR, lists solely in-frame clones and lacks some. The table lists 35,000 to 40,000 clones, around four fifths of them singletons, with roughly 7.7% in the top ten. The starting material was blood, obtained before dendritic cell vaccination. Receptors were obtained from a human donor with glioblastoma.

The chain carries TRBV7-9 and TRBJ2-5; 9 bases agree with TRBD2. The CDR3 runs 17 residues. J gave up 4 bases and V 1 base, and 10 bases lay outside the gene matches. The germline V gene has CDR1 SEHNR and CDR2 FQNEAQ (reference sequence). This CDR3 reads CASSLEGGTSTPETQYF. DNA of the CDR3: TGTGCCAGCAGCTTAGAGGGCGGGACTAGCACTCCAGAGACCCAGTACTTC.

CDR3 coding DNA: TGCGCCAGCAGCCCCCCGGGACAGGGGCAAGTAGCTAACTATGGCTACACCTTC. Protein product: CASSPPGQGQVANYGYTF. The rearrangement links TRBV23-1 to TRBJ1-2, with 10 bases fitting TRBD1. TRBV23-1 is noted as an ORF with a role that remains uncertain. V dropped 6 bases and J dropped 0; count of bases not matched to a gene: 13. The CDR3 covers 18 residues.

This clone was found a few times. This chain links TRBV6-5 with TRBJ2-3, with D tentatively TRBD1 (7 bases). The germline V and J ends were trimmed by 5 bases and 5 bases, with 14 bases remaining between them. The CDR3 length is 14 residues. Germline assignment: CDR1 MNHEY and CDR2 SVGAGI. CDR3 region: CASSPDRDLDTQYF. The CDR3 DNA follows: TGTGCCAGCAGTCCCGACAGGGACTTAGATACGCAGTATTTT.

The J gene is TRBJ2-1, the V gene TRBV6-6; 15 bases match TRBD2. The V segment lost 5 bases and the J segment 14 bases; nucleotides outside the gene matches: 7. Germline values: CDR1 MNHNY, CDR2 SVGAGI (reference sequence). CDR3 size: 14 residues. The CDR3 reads CASSPRTSGGAKFF. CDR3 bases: TGTGCCAGCAGTCCCAGGACTAGCGGGGGGGCTAAGTTCTTC.

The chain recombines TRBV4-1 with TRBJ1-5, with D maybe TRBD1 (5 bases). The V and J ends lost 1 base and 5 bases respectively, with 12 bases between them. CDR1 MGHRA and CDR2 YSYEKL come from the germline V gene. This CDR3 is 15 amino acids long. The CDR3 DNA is TGCGCCAGCAGCCAAGGGGCAGGGCCATATCAGCCCCAGCATTTT. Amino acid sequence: CASSQGAGPYQPQHF.

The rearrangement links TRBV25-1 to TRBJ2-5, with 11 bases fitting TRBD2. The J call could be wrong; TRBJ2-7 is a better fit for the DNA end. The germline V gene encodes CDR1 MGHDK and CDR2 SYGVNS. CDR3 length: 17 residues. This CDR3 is CASSEATSGGPTYEQYF. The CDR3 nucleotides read TGTGCCAGCAGTGAAGCCACTAGCGGGGGCCCTACCTACGAGCAGTACTTC.

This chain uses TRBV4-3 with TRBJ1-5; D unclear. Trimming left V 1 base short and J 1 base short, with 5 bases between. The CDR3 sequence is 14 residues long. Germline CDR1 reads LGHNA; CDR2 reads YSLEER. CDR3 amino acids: CASSQASSNQPQHF. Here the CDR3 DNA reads TGCGCCAGCAGCCAAGCTAGCAGCAATCAGCCCCAGCATTTT.

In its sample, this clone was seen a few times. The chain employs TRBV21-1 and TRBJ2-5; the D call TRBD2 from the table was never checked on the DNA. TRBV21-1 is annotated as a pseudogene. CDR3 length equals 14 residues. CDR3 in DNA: TGTGCCAGCAGCAACTTCGAGCCACAAGAGACCCAGTACTTC. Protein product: CASSNFEPQETQYF.

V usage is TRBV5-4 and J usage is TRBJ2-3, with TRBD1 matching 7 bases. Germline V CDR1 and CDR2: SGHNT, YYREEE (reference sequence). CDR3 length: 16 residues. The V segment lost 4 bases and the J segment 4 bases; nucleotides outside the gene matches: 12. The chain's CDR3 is CASSLERGLGADTQYF. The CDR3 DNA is TGTGCCAGCAGCCTCGAGAGGGGGCTGGGGGCAGATACGCAGTATTTT.

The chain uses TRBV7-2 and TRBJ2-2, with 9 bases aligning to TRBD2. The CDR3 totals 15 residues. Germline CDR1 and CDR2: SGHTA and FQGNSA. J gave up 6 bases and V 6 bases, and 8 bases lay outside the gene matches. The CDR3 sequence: CASRGELAGSGELFF. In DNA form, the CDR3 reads TGTGCCAGCAGGGGAGAGCTAGCGGGGTCCGGGGAGCTGTTTTTT.

CDR3 sequence (DNA): TGCAGCGTTGACCAGGGACAGGGCTATAAAGGGGGAGCTTTCTTT. It specifies CSVDQGQGYKGGAFF. The chain links TRBV29-1 to TRBJ1-1; TRBD1 matches at 9 bases. V lost 3 bases to trimming and J lost 10 bases; unmatched junction nucleotides: 15. Germline CDR1 SQVTM, CDR2 ANQGSEA. The CDR3 is 15 amino acids.

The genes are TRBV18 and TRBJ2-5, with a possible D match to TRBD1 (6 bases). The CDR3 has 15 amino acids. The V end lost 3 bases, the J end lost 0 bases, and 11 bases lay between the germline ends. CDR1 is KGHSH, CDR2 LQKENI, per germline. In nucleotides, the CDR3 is TGTGCCAGCTCACCCCCGACAGGCTACCAAGAGACCCAGTACTTC. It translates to CASSPPTGYQETQYF.

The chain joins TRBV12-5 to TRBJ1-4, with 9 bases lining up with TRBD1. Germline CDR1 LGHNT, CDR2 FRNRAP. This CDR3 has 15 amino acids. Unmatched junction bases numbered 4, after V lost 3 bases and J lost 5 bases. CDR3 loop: CASGLWDRANEKLFF. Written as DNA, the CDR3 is TGTGCTAGTGGTTTATGGGACAGGGCGAATGAAAAACTGTTTTTT.

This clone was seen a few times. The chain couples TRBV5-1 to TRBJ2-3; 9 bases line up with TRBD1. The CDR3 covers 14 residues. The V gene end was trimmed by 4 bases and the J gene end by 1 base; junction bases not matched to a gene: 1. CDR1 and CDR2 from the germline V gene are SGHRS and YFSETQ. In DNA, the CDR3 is TGCGCCAGCAGCAGGGACAGGGGCACAGATACGCAGTATTTT. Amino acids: CASSRDRGTDTQYF.

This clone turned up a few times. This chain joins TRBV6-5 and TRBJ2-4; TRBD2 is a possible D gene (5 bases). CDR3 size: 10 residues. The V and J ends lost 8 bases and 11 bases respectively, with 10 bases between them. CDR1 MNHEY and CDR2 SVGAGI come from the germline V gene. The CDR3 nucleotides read TGTGCCAGCGGTACAGCGGTTCAGTACTTC. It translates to CASGTAVQYF.

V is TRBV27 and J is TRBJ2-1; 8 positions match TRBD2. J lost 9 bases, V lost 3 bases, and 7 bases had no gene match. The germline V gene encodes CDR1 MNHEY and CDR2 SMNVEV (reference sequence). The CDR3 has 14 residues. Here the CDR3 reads CASSFGGGRLEQFF. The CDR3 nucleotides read TGTGCCAGCAGTTTCGGGGGGGGCCGCCTTGAGCAGTTCTTC.

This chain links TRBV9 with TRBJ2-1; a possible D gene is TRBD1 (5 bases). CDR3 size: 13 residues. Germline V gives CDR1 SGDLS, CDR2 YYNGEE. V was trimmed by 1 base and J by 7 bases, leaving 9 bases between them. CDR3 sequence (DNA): TGTGCCAGCAGCGTATCCAGGGAAAATGAGCAGTTCTTC. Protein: CASSVSRENEQFF.

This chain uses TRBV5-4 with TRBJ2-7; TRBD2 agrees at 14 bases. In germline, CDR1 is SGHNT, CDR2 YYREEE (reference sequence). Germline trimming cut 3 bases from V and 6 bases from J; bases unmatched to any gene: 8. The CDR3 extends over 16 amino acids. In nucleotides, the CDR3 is TGTGCCAGCAGCTCGGGACTAGCGGGGGCGGAGGTCGAGCAGTACTTC. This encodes CASSSGLAGAEVEQYF.

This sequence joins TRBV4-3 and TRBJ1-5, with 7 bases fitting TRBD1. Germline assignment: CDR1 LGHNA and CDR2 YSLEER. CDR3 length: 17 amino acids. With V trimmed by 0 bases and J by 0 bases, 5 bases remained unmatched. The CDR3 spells CASSQDPTGNSNQPQHF. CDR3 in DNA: TGCGCCAGCAGCCAAGACCCGACAGGGAATAGCAATCAGCCCCAGCATTTT.

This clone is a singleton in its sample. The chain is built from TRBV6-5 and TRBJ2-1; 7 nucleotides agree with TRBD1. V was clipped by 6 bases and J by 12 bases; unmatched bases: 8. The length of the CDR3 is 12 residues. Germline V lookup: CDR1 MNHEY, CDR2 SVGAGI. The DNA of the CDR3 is TGTGCCAGCAGATCTAACAGGGGACGGCAGTTCTTC. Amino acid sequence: CASRSNRGRQFF.

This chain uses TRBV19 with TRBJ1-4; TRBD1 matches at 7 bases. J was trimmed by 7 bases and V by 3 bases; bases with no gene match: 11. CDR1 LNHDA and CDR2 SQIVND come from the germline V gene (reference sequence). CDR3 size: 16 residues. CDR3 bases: TGTGCCAGTAGTATTAGTTCCGACAGGGCTCGTGAAAAACTGTTTTTT. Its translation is CASSISSDRAREKLFF.

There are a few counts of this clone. Written as DNA, the CDR3 is TGTGCCAGCAGCTTAGGGTGGGCAGTCTATGGCTACACCTTC. It codes for CASSLGWAVYGYTF. This chain joins TRBV7-2 and TRBJ1-2; the D is unclear. This CDR3 has 14 amino acids. Trimming took off 1 base at V and 4 bases at J, with 10 bases between the two ends. Germline CDR1 and CDR2: SGHTA and FQGNSA.

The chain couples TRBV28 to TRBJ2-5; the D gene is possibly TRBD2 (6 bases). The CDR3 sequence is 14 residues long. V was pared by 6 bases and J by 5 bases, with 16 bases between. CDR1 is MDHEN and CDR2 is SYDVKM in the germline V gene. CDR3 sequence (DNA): TGTGCCAGCAGCGGGCGGGGTTCTGGGGAGACCCAGTACTTC. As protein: CASSGRGSGETQYF.

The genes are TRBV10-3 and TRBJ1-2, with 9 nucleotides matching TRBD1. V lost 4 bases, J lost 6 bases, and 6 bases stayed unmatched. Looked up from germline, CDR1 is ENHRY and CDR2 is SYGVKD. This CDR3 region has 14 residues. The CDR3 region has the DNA TGTGCCATCAGTGCCGGGACAGGGACCGATGGCTACACCTTC. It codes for CAISAGTGTDGYTF.

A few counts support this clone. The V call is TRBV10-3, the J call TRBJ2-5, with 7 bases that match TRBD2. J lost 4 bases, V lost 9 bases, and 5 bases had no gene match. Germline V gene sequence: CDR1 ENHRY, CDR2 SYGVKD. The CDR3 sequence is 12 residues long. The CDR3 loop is CAIGGVGETQYF. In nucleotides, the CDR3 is TGTGCCATTGGGGGGGTCGGAGAGACCCAGTACTTC.

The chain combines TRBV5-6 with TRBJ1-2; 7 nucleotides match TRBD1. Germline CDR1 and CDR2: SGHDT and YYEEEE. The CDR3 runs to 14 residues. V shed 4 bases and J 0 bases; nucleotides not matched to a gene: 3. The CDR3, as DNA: TGTGCCAGCAGCATGGGACAGTCTAACTATGGCTACACCTTC. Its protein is CASSMGQSNYGYTF.